The source of this T cell receptor beta chain is a study of blood T cell repertoires in COVID-19. Overall study context: Italy, Spain and the United States were the sources of the convalescent and acute COVID-19 samples. PBMCs, B-cell-depleted T cells, or T cells provided the cDNA or gDNA that made up the material.

In the source study's methods: Reference gene primers were amplified, and this amplification served to estimate nucleated cell counts. TCRdb's copy holds only in-frame clones and misses some; the assay was immunoSEQ multiplex PCR. V, J and clone size derive from that table, while D and trimming were established from the DNA sequence. The data contain approximately 250,000 clones, 75% to 90% of them singletons. Trimming pared 2 bases from V and 1 base from J, leaving 5 bases between. This CDR3 has 14 residues. CDR1 is MNHEY and CDR2 is SVGAGI in the germline V gene. V and J are TRBV6-5 and TRBJ2-2; D is perhaps TRBD1 (5 bases). Sample: peripheral blood. The receptor was isolated from a human donor in a cohort sampled during active COVID-19. The CDR3 sequence: CASSYTGNTGELFF. As DNA, the CDR3 is TGTGCCAGCAGTTACACAGGGAACACCGGGGAGCTGTTTTTT.